This entry lists 32 T cell receptor beta chains sequenced from one sample in a study of blood T cell repertoires in COVID-19. Sequencing used immunoSEQ multiplex PCR; TCRdb keeps in-frame clones, though not all of them. The sample lists around 160,000 clones; around 80% were seen once. The material sequenced was peripheral blood. These TCRs come from a man aged 55 to 70 with active or convalescent COVID-19.

The rearrangement joins TRBV6-5 to TRBJ2-3, with 7 bases fitting TRBD1. This CDR3 spans 13 amino acids. Germline V lookup: CDR1 MNHEY, CDR2 SVGAGI. The J segment lost 8 bases and the V segment lost 0 bases, leaving 2 bases of the junction unmatched. The CDR3 sequence is CASSYSRDSTQYF. The CDR3 DNA reads as TGTGCCAGCAGTTACTCCCGGGACAGTACGCAGTATTTT.

The DNA of the CDR3 is TGTGCCAGTAGTGCGGACTTTGGGGAGACCCAGTACTTC. This gives the protein CASSADFGETQYF. The V and J genes are TRBV19 and TRBJ2-5; D may be TRBD2 (5 bases). Germline loops: CDR1 LNHDA, CDR2 SQIVND (reference sequence). This CDR3 is built from 13 residues. V shed 5 bases and J shed 5 bases, with 12 bases lying between them.

This clone came up once. V gene TRBV28 combines with J gene TRBJ1-6, with 9 bases matching TRBD1. There are 15 residues in the CDR3. The V segment lost 2 bases and the J segment 9 bases; nucleotides outside the gene matches: 5. Germline lookup yields CDR1 MDHEN and CDR2 SYDVKM. CDR3 sequence reads: CASSLATGGLSPLHF. CDR3 coding DNA: TGTGCCAGCAGTTTAGCTACAGGGGGCCTTTCACCCCTCCACTTT.

CDR3: CASSSYYSGANVLTF. Here the CDR3 DNA reads TGTGCCAGCAGTTCCTACTACTCTGGGGCCAACGTCCTGACTTTC. The gene calls are TRBV6-5 and TRBJ2-6; D not resolved. The CDR3 has 15 residues. Trimming left V 4 bases short and J 0 bases short, with 7 bases between. Per the germline V gene, CDR1 is MNHEY and CDR2 is SVGAGI.

The chain carries TRBV29-1 and TRBJ1-2, with no clear D. Trimming removed 1 base at V and 8 bases at J, with 14 bases between. This CDR3 is built from 13 residues. CDR1 is SQVTM and CDR2 is ANQGSEA in the germline V gene. CDR3 loop: CSVEVEGRGGYTF. DNA of the CDR3: TGCAGCGTTGAAGTTGAGGGAAGAGGAGGCTACACCTTC. The complete variable domain, with remaining parts taken from reference TRBV29-1 and TRBJ1-2, reads SAVISQKPSRDICQRGTSLTIQCQVDSQVTMMFWYRQQPGQSLTLIATANQGSEATYESGFVIDKFPISRPNLTFSTLTVSNMSPEDSSIYLCSVEVEGRGGYTFGSGTRLTVV.

This clone was seen a handful of times. The chain couples TRBV30 to TRBJ1-6; possibly TRBD1 for D (6 bases). CDR1 and CDR2 (germline): GTSNPN, SVGIG (reference sequence). This CDR3 is 13 amino acids long. The CDR3 loop is CALRGGINSPLHF. In nucleotides, the CDR3 is TGTGCTCTCCGTGGGGGCATTAATTCACCCCTCCACTTT.

This clone has only a few counts. The gene calls are TRBV20-1 and TRBJ1-1; no firm D call. The CDR3 spans 11 residues. The germline CDR1 and CDR2 sequences are DFQATT and SNEGSKA (reference sequence). V lost 6 bases and J 12 bases, leaving 17 bases between the germline ends. The CDR3 DNA is TGCAGTGCCTCCCACAGCTTCGTGCCTTTCTTT. Its translation is CSASHSFVPFF.

The CDR3 protein is CASSSRGFLTEAFF. The CDR3 nucleotides read TGTGCCAGCAGCTCCAGGGGCTTTTTGACTGAAGCTTTCTTT. The V call is TRBV7-2, the J call TRBJ1-1, with D possibly TRBD1 on 6 matching bases. Germline V gene data show CDR1 as SGHTA and CDR2 as FQGNSA. This CDR3 has 14 residues. Trimming left V 4 bases short and J 5 bases short, with 14 bases between.

The gene calls are TRBV12-3 or TRBV12-4 and TRBJ1-2; 7 nucleotides line up with TRBD1. The CDR3 loop spans 12 amino acids. The trim removed 6 bases at V and 8 bases at J, leaving 6 bases unmatched. The CDR3 coding sequence is TGTGCCAGCAGAGACAGGGTGGGCGGCTACACCTTC. Translation gives CASRDRVGGYTF.

J is TRBJ2-7 and V is TRBV5-6; tentatively, D is TRBD1 (6 bases). Deletions cut 2 bases from V and 3 bases from J, with 9 bases between. The CDR3 length is 13 residues. The germline V gene has CDR1 SGHDT and CDR2 YYEEEE. CDR3 in amino acids: CASSFGQFYEQYF. For the CDR3, the DNA is TGTGCCAGCAGCTTTGGACAGTTCTACGAGCAGTACTTC.

The gene calls are TRBV9 and TRBJ2-2, with 8 bases aligning to TRBD2. The CDR3 is 14 amino acids. The V gene's germline CDR1 is SGDLS and CDR2 YYNGEE. With V trimmed by 2 bases and J by 7 bases, 4 bases remained unmatched. The DNA of the CDR3 is TGTGCCAGCAGCGTTGTAGCGGGATTCGGGGAGCTGTTTTTT. It is translated as CASSVVAGFGELFF. Full variable domain (missing parts from reference TRBV9 and TRBJ2-2): DSGVTQTPKHLITATGQRVTLRCSPRSGDLSVYWYQQSLDQGLQFLIQYYNGEERAKGNILERFSAQQFPDLHSELNLSSLELGDSALYFCASSVVAGFGELFFGEGSRLTVL.

Only a few counts were recorded for this clone. This chain joins TRBV4-1 and TRBJ2-7; the D gene is possibly TRBD2 (5 bases). The CDR3 runs 15 residues. The ends were cut back, 0 bases at V and 2 bases at J, with 11 bases in the middle. Germline CDR1 is MGHRA and CDR2 is YSYEKL. CDR3 bases: TGCGCCAGCAGCCAAGATCGAGGGAATGCCTACGAGCAGTACTTC. Translation gives CASSQDRGNAYEQYF.

This clone occurred many times. The chain joins TRBV19 to TRBJ1-1; D might be TRBD1 (6 bases). The germline V gene has CDR1 LNHDA and CDR2 SQIVND (reference sequence). The CDR3 sequence is 13 residues long. With 5 bases removed from V and 4 bases from J, the gap between germline ends came to 11 bases. This CDR3 is CASSFQGFTEAFF. The DNA for the CDR3 is TGTGCCAGTAGTTTCCAGGGGTTCACTGAAGCTTTCTTT.

The rearrangement joins TRBV5-4 to TRBJ2-1, with 11 bases identical to TRBD1. In germline, CDR1 is SGHNT, CDR2 YYREEE (reference sequence). The trim removed 3 bases at V and 0 bases at J, leaving 2 bases unmatched. This CDR3 has 16 residues. CDR3 DNA: TGTGCCAGCAGCTCGGGACAGGGGGACTCCTACAATGAGCAGTTCTTC. Translation: CASSSGQGDSYNEQFF.

The chain uses TRBV30 and TRBJ1-6; D may be TRBD1 (6 bases). This CDR3 is built from 15 residues. V was cut by 4 bases and J by 7 bases, with 17 bases left in between. Germline V CDR1 and CDR2: GTSNPN, SVGIG (reference sequence). CDR3 sequence reads: CAWTGDRVRNSPLHF. CDR3 sequence (DNA): TGTGCCTGGACAGGGGATCGAGTCAGGAATTCACCCCTCCACTTT.

The V gene is TRBV6-6, the J gene TRBJ2-5; D possibly corresponds to TRBD1 (6 bases). Trimming took off 7 bases at V and 4 bases at J, with 13 bases between the two ends. Germline V gene lookup returns CDR1 MNHNY and CDR2 SVGAGI (reference sequence). The CDR3 runs 13 residues. The CDR3 sequence: CASMLTGRETQYF. The CDR3 nucleotides are TGTGCCAGCATGCTTACAGGGAGAGAGACCCAGTACTTC.

This rearrangement joins TRBV11-2 to TRBJ1-1; D remains unclear. Germline V lookup: CDR1 SGHAT, CDR2 FQNNGV. This CDR3 is built from 12 residues. V was cut by 4 bases and J by 3 bases, with 6 bases left in between. In DNA, the CDR3 is TGTGCCAGCAGCTCAAGCTACACTGAAGCTTTCTTT. It encodes CASSSSYTEAFF. The whole variable domain, remainder taken from reference TRBV11-2 and TRBJ1-1, is EAGVAQSPRYKIIEKRQSVAFWCNPISGHATLYWYQQILGQGPKLLIQFQNNGVVDDSQLPKDRFSAERLKGVDSTLKIQPAKLEDSAVYLCASSSSYTEAFFGQGTRLTVV.

J is TRBJ1-4 and V is TRBV7-8; TRBD1 agrees at 7 bases. V dropped 1 base and J dropped 7; count of bases not matched to a gene: 9. Germline V CDR1 and CDR2: SGHVS, FQNEAQ. The length of the CDR3 is 16 residues. The CDR3 reads CASSLGMRDSGEKLFF. In DNA, the CDR3 is TGTGCCAGCAGCTTAGGAATGCGGGACAGTGGTGAAAAACTGTTTTTT.

The chain carries TRBV19 and TRBJ1-2; D is perhaps TRBD1 (5 bases). Trimming removed 0 bases from V and 3 bases from J, with 17 bases in between. Per the germline V gene, CDR1 is LNHDA and CDR2 is SQIVND (reference sequence). The CDR3 spans 17 residues. The CDR3 region is CASSIDSYRIPDYGYTF. For the CDR3, the DNA is TGTGCCAGTAGTATAGATTCCTACAGGATTCCCGACTATGGCTACACCTTC. The full variable domain, its missing parts supplied by reference TRBV19 and TRBJ1-2, is DGGITQSPKYLFRKEGQNVTLSCEQNLNHDAMYWYRQDPGQGLRLIYYSQIVNDFQKGDIAEGYSVSREKKESFPLTVTSAQKNPTAFYLCASSIDSYRIPDYGYTFGSGTRLTVV.

The rearrangement uses TRBV9 and TRBJ1-4, with no clear D. Germline V lookup: CDR1 SGDLS, CDR2 YYNGEE. Trimming cost V 6 bases and J 6 bases, with 15 bases left between them. CDR3 size: 14 residues. The DNA for the CDR3 is TGTGCCAGCATTGCCCCGCTAGCGGATGAAAAACTGTTTTTT. Translating gives CASIAPLADEKLFF. The full variable domain, in which reference TRBV9 and TRBJ1-4 provide the parts outside the CDR3, is DSGVTQTPKHLITATGQRVTLRCSPRSGDLSVYWYQQSLDQGLQFLIQYYNGEERAKGNILERFSAQQFPDLHSELNLSSLELGDSALYFCASIAPLADEKLFFGSGTQLSVL.

V gene TRBV7-2 combines with J gene TRBJ2-5; tentatively, D is TRBD1 (5 bases). The CDR3 has 13 amino acids. Germline V gene lookup returns CDR1 SGHTA and CDR2 FQGNSA. Trimming shortened V by 3 bases and J by 5 bases, and 10 bases separated the two germline ends. The CDR3 protein is CASSFSGMETQYF. In DNA form, the CDR3 reads TGTGCCAGCAGCTTCTCAGGGATGGAGACCCAGTACTTC.

The gene calls are TRBV18 and TRBJ1-5; possible D gene TRBD1, 5 bases. The CDR3 extends over 16 amino acids. V gave up 3 bases and J gave up 0 bases, with 12 bases separating them. CDR1 KGHSH and CDR2 LQKENI come from the germline V gene. CDR3 loop: CASSPDSPYSNQPQHF. CDR3 bases: TGTGCCAGCTCACCCGACAGTCCATATAGCAATCAGCCCCAGCATTTT.

The CDR3 bases are TGCGCCAGCAGTGACACCTCCTATAATTCACCCCTCCACTTT. Protein sequence: CASSDTSYNSPLHF. V usage is TRBV5-1 and J usage is TRBJ1-6; D gene ambiguous. The ends were cut back, 5 bases at V and 0 bases at J, with 6 bases in the middle. This CDR3 is 14 amino acids long. Per germline, CDR1 SGHRS and CDR2 YFSETQ.

This clone was observed many times. The chain employs TRBV7-9 and TRBJ1-5, with 10 bases identical to TRBD1. This CDR3 has 16 amino acids. Looked up from germline, CDR1 is SEHNR and CDR2 is FQNEAQ (reference sequence). After removal of 4 bases from V and 4 bases from J, the junction contained 7 bases not matched to a gene. CDR3 in amino acids: CASSSGRQGANQPQHF. The CDR3 DNA reads TGTGCCAGCAGCTCAGGGAGACAGGGGGCGAATCAGCCCCAGCATTTT.

This clone was detected only once. The chain has TRBV18 and TRBJ1-1, with D maybe TRBD1 (5 bases). This CDR3 has 14 amino acids. Trimming took 6 bases from V and 2 from J, leaving 13 bases between them. CDR1 and CDR2 from the germline V gene are KGHSH and LQKENI. DNA for the CDR3: TGTGCCAGCTCTCAGACGACAGAAAACACTGAAGCTTTCTTT. It translates to CASSQTTENTEAFF.

V usage is TRBV29-1 and J usage is TRBJ1-1; unclear D gene. The CDR3 is made up of 13 amino acids. V lost 4 bases to trimming and J lost 3 bases, with 12 bases between them. Germline CDR1 reads SQVTM; CDR2 reads ANQGSEA. The DNA of the CDR3 is TGCAGCGTTGGAGAGGACGGGGACACTGAAGCTTTCTTT. Translating gives CSVGEDGDTEAFF.

The J gene is TRBJ2-7, the V gene TRBV9; weak D call: TRBD1 (6 bases). The V end was cut by 3 bases, the J end by 3 bases, with 10 bases between. The length of the CDR3 is 13 residues. The germline gives CDR1 SGDLS, CDR2 YYNGEE. The DNA for the CDR3 is TGTGCCAGCAGCGAGGGACATGACTACGAGCAGTACTTC. This translates into CASSEGHDYEQYF.

The CDR3 here is CASSQGDTTDTQYF. The DNA for the CDR3 is TGTGCCAGCAGCCAAGGGGATACCACAGATACGCAGTATTTT. The V call is TRBV7-2, the J call TRBJ2-3; maybe TRBD1 (5 bases). Germline V gene data show CDR1 as SGHTA and CDR2 as FQGNSA. The CDR3 runs to 14 residues. V was trimmed by 5 bases and J by 2 bases, leaving 11 bases between them. Combining the CDR3 with reference TRBV7-2 and TRBJ2-3 gives the whole variable domain GAGVSQSPSNKVTEKGKDVELRCDPISGHTALYWYRQSLGQGLEFLIYFQGNSAPDKSGLPSDRFSAERTGGSVSTLTIQRTQQEDSAVYLCASSQGDTTDTQYFGPGTRLTVL.

The chain has TRBV7-2 and TRBJ2-3, with 11 bases matching TRBD2. Germline V gene lookup returns CDR1 SGHTA and CDR2 FQGNSA. The CDR3 is 16 residues long. The J segment lost 4 bases and the V segment lost 1 base, leaving 4 bases of the junction unmatched. The CDR3 sequence is CASSLVAGGWADTQYF. Here the CDR3 DNA reads TGTGCCAGCAGCTTAGTAGCGGGAGGGTGGGCAGATACGCAGTATTTT.

The chain is built from TRBV6-5 and TRBJ1-2; the match to TRBD1 covers 11 bases. CDR3 size: 13 residues. Losses at the gene ends were 6 bases for V and 3 bases for J; bases not matched to a gene: 0. The germline V gene has CDR1 MNHEY and CDR2 SVGAGI. The CDR3 loop is CASRGQGDYGYTF. The CDR3 DNA reads TGTGCCAGCAGGGGACAGGGGGACTATGGCTACACCTTC.

The chain couples TRBV11-3 to TRBJ2-1; D call uncertain. CDR1 is SGHNT and CDR2 is YENEEA in the germline V gene. CDR3 length: 15 residues. V shed 4 bases and J shed 1 base, with 11 bases lying between them. The CDR3 reads CASSSVRGSYNEQFF. The CDR3 region has the DNA TGTGCCAGCAGCTCCGTCCGAGGATCCTACAATGAGCAGTTCTTC. The variable domain in full, completed from reference TRBV11-3 and TRBJ2-1, reads EAGVVQSPRYKIIEKKQPVAFWCNPISGHNTLYWYLQNLGQGPELLIRYENEEAVDDSQLPKDRFSAERLKGVDSTLKIQPAELGDSAVYLCASSSVRGSYNEQFFGPGTRLTVL.

The count of this clone is one. V is TRBV10-3 and J is TRBJ1-1; TRBD1 is a possible D gene (5 bases). This CDR3 has 12 residues. The germline V gene encodes CDR1 ENHRY and CDR2 SYGVKD. V shed 11 bases and J shed 3 bases, with 13 bases lying between them. CDR3 protein: CAAGGWDTEAFF. CDR3 coding DNA: TGTGCCGCCGGGGGGTGGGACACTGAAGCTTTCTTT.